This T cell receptor beta chain originates from a study of blood T cell repertoires in COVID-19 (dated by TCRdb to 2018 to 2020). Some background on the complete study: Samples covering the acute and convalescent phases of COVID-19 were provided by collaborators in the United States, Italy and Spain. The material from the prospective study consisted of cDNA or gDNA derived from T cells, B-cell-depleted T cells, or PBMCs. Subjects who had been exposed to COVID-19, were actively infected with it, or had recovered from it provided the deeply sampled blood TCRbeta repertoires that made up the dataset. A freely available public database, intended as a resource for researchers studying the immune response to SARS-CoV-2, is where the repertoires were released. The samples were drawn from two sources: the first 160 participants of the ongoing ImmuneRACE study, and 1,254 subjects contributed by 6 global collaborators. Nearly every sample came with metadata listing a de-identified subject ID, COVID-19 status, age in years and sex. HLA class I and class II types, where available, came from metadata supplied by the sample provider rather than from assay-based typing. What the study reported, not specific to this receptor: The amount of clinical and demographic metadata varied by source and participant and was provided uncurated.

The collaborating institutions used their own protocols to collect whole blood in K2EDTA tubes. Collaborator samples were shipped for TCRbeta analysis as frozen whole blood, isolated PBMCs, or DNA extracted from either sample type. The immunoSEQ Assay, a bias-controlled multiplex PCR, was used to amplify TCRbeta CDR3 regions from genomic DNA. In the source study's methods: Nucleated cell counts per sample were estimated from amplification of reference gene primers within the assay. Sequence reads were collapsed and filtered to measure the absolute abundance of every unique TCRbeta CDR3 rearrangement. For each sample, productive Simpson clonality was calculated by taking the square root of Simpson's diversity index across productive rearrangements. The table was pulled from immuneACCESS by TCRdb, which kept in-frame rearrangements only. Such tables lose some clones; where checked, under half of the loss comes from unresolved V genes, and the rest has no known cause. The V and J calls and clone size come from that table; D and trimming were worked out from the DNA. In all, the sample holds over 150,000 clones, and approximately 90% of those were seen once. The top ten constitute around 1.1% of the sample.

Notes on this clone: This receptor's antigen is unknown. The input lacks base qualities; no much larger clone sits a single base away.

The source material was peripheral blood. This sequence was found in a man younger than 45 with acute or convalescent COVID-19.

The CDR3 reads CASSGLAADTGELFF. At the DNA level, the sequence is TGTGCCAGCAGTGGACTAGCGGCCGACACCGGGGAGCTGTTTTTT. This receptor chain uses TRBV7-8 and TRBJ2-2; 10 of the junction bases match TRBD2. Sequences SGHVS (CDR1) and FQNEAQ (CDR2) are obtained from the germline V gene. Ends trimmed: V by 6 bases, J by 3 bases; bases unmatched to a gene: 4. The CDR3 sequence holds 15 residues, the cysteine and phenylalanine included. The kept DNA is CDR3 alone, 45 bases in frame from the first base.